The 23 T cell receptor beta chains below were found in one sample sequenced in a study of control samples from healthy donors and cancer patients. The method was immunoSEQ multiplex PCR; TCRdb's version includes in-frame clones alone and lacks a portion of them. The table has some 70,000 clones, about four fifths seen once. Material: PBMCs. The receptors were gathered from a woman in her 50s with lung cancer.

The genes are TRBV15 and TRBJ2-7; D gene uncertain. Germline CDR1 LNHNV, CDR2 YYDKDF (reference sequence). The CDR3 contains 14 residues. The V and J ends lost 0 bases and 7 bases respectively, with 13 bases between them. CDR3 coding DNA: TGTGCCACCAGCAGAGATCGATCAGTCTGGGAGCAGTACTTC. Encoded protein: CATSRDRSVWEQYF.

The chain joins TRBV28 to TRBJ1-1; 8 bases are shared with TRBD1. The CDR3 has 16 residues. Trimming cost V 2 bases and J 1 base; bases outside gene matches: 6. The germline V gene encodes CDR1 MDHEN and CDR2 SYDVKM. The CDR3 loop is CASSLTGGGRNTEAFF. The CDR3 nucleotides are TGTGCCAGCAGTTTAACAGGGGGAGGCAGGAACACTGAAGCTTTCTTT.

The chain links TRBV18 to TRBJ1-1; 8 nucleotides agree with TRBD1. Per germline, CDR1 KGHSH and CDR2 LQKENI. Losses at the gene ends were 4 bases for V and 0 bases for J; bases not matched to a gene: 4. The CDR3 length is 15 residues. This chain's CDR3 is CASSLGQGMNTEAFF. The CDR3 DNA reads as TGTGCCAGCTCACTCGGACAGGGAATGAACACTGAAGCTTTCTTT.

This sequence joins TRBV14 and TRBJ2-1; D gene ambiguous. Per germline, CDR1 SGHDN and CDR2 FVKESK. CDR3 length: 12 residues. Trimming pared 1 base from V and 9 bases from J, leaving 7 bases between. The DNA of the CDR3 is TGTGCCAGCAGCCAAGCTAATGGTGAGCAGTTCTTC. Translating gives CASSQANGEQFF.

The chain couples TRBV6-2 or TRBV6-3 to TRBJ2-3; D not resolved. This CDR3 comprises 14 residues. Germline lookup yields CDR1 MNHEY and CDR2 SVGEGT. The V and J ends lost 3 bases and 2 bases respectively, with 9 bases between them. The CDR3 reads CASSYRLFTDTQYF. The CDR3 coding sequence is TGTGCCAGCAGTTATCGTCTGTTCACAGATACGCAGTATTTT.

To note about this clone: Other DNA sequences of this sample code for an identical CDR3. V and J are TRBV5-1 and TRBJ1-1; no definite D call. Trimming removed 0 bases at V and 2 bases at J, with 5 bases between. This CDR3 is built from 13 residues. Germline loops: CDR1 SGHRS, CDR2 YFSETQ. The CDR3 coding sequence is TGCGCCAGCAGCTTGGATCCCAACACTGAAGCTTTCTTT. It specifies CASSLDPNTEAFF.

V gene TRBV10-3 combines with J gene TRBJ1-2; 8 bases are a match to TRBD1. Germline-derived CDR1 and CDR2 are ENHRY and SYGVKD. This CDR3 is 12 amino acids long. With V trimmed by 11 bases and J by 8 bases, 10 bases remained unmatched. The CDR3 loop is CAAETGGGGYTF. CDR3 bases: TGTGCCGCCGAAACAGGGGGTGGAGGCTACACCTTC.

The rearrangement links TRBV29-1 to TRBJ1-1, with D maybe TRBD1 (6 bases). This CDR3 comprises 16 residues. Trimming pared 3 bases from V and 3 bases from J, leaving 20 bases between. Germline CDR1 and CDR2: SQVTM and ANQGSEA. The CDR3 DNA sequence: TGCAGCGTTGAGGGGGCTCGAACACGAGTCTACACTGAAGCTTTCTTT. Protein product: CSVEGARTRVYTEAFF.

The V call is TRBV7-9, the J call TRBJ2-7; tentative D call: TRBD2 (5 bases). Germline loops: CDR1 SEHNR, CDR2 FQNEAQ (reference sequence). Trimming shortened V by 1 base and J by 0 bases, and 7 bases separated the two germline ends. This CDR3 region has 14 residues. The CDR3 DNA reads TGTGCCAGCAGCTTAGGGGAGAGCTCCTACGAGCAGTACTTC. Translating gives CASSLGESSYEQYF.

DNA for the CDR3: TGTGCCAGCAGCCAAGATTTAAGGGGTGTCAGGCCTCCTGAAGCTTTCTTT. Amino acids: CASSQDLRGVRPPEAFF. V and J are TRBV3-1 (or the pseudogene TRBV3-2) and TRBJ1-1; D is possibly TRBD1 (5 bases). V was trimmed by 0 bases and J by 6 bases, leaving 20 bases between them. CDR1 LGHDT and CDR2 YNNKEL come from the germline V gene (reference sequence). The CDR3 runs to 17 residues.

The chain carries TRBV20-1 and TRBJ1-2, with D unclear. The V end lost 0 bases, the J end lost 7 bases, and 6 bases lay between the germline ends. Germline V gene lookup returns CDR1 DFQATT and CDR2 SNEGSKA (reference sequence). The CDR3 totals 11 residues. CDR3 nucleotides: TGCAGTGCTAGAGATGGAGGTGGCTACACCTTC. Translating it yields CSARDGGGYTF.

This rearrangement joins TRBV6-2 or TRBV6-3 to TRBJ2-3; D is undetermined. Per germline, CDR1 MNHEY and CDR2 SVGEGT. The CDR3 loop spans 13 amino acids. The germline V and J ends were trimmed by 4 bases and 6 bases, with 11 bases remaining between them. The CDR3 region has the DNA TGTGCCAGCAGTTCCGCGAAATCGGATACGCAGTATTTT. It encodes CASSSAKSDTQYF.

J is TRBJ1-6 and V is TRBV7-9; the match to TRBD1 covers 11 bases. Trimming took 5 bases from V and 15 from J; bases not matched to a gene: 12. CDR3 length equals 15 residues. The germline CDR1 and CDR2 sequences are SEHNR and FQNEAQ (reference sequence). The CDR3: CASSAGQGDSLGLHF. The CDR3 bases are TGTGCCAGCAGCGCGGGACAGGGGGATAGTTTGGGCCTCCACTTT.

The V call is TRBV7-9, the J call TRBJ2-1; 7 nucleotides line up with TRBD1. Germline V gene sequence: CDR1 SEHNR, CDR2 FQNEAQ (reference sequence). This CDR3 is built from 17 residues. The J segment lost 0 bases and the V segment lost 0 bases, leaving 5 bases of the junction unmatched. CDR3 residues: CASSLALGGRSYNEQFF. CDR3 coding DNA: TGTGCCAGCAGCTTAGCGCTAGGGGGCCGCTCCTACAATGAGCAGTTCTTC. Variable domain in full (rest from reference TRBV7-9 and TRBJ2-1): DTGVSQNPRHKITKRGQNVTFRCDPISEHNRLYWYRQTLGQGPEFLTYFQNEAQLEKSRLLSDRFSAERPKGSFSTLEIQRTEQGDSAMYLCASSLALGGRSYNEQFFGPGTRLTVL.

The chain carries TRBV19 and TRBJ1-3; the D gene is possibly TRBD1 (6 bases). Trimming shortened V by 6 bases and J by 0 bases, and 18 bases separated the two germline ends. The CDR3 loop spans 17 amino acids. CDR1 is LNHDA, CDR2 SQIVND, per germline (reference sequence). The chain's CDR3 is CASSGARTGSSGNTIYF. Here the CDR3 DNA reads TGTGCCAGTAGCGGAGCCCGAACAGGGAGCTCTGGAAACACCATATATTTT.

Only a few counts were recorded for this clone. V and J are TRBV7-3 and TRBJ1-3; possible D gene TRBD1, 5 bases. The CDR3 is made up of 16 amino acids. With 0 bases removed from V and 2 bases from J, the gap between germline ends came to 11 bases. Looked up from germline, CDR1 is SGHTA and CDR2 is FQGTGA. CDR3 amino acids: CASSLTSGLTGNTIYF. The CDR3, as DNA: TGTGCCAGCAGCTTAACATCAGGGCTTACTGGAAACACCATATATTTT. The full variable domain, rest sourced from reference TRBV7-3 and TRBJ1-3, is GAGVSQTPSNKVTEKGKYVELRCDPISGHTALYWYRQSLGQGPEFLIYFQGTGAADDSGLPNDRFFAVRPEGSVSTLKIQRTERGDSAVYLCASSLTSGLTGNTIYFGEGSWLTVV.

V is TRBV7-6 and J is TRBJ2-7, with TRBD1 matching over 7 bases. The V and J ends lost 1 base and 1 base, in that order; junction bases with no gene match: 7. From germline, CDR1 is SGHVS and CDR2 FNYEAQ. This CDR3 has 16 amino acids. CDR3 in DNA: TGTGCCAGCAGCTTAGGGACAGGTTTTACTTCCTACGAGCAGTACTTC. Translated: CASSLGTGFTSYEQYF.

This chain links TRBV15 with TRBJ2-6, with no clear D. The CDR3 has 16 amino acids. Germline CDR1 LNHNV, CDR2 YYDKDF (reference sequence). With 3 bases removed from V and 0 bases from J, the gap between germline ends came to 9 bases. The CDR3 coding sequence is TGTGCCACCAGCAGGGGATTTCACTCTGGGGCCAACGTCCTGACTTTC. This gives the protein CATSRGFHSGANVLTF.

The DNA for the CDR3 is TGTGCCAGCACCAAAGGACTAGCGGGGGGCTACGAGCAGTACTTC. It codes for CASTKGLAGGYEQYF. V is TRBV6-5 and J is TRBJ2-7; 14 nucleotides line up with TRBD2. J was trimmed by 3 bases and V by 7 bases; bases with no gene match: 5. CDR3 length: 15 residues. Germline V gene sequence: CDR1 MNHEY, CDR2 SVGAGI.

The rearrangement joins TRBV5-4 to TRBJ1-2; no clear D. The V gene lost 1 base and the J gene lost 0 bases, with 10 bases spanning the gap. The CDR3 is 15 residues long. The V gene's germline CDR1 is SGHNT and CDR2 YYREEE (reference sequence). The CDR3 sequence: CASSLWQRSNYGYTF. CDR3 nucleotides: TGTGCCAGCAGCTTGTGGCAGCGTTCTAACTATGGCTACACCTTC.

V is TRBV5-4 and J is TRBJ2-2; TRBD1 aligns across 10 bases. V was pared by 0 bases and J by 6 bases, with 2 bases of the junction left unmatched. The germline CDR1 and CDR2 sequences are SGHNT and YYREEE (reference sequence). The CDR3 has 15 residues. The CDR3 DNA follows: TGTGCCAGCAGCTTGGGGGACAGGGGCTCCGGGGAGCTGTTTTTT. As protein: CASSLGDRGSGELFF.

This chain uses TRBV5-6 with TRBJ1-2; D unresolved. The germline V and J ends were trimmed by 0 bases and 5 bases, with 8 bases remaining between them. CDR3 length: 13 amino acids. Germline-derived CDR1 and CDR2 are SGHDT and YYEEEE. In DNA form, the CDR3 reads TGTGCCAGCAGCTTGGTAACAGCGTATGGCTACACCTTC. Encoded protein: CASSLVTAYGYTF.

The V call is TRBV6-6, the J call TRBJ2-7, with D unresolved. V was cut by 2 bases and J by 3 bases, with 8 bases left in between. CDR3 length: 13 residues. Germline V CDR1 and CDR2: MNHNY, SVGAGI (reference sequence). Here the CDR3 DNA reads TGTGCCAGCAGTTACAGAAGAGACTACGAGCAGTACTTC. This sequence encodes CASSYRRDYEQYF.